One and the same sample provided the 22 T cell receptor beta chains below, sequenced in a study of beta chain features in type 1 diabetes. Study conclusions and caveats: In every one of the four CD4+ subsets, TCRB CDR3s were moderately but significantly shorter in Type 1 diabetes patients.

Expressed TCRB transcripts were sequenced, since all the RNA that had been isolated was reverse transcribed. Produced via immunoSEQ multiplex PCR; TCRdb's table is partial and in-frame only. The sample lists about 650,000 clones; over 10% were seen once. For these TCRs, the target antigens are not known. Sequencing was done on a sample of naive CD4+ T cells from blood. These receptors were collected from a man aged 25 to 40 with type 1 diabetes.

The genes are TRBV7-7 and TRBJ2-3; D is unclear. The CDR3 has 13 amino acids. V was pared by 5 bases and J by 2 bases, with 8 bases between. In germline, CDR1 is SSHAT, CDR2 FNYEAQ (reference sequence). The CDR3 sequence is CASSPVNTDTQYF. For the CDR3, the DNA is TGTGCCAGCAGCCCCGTCAACACAGATACGCAGTATTTT.

This clone turned up a few times. The chain couples TRBV5-4 to TRBJ2-1, with 9 nucleotides matching TRBD1. The CDR3 is made up of 16 amino acids. With 1 base clipped from V and 4 bases from J, the junction kept 6 bases outside the gene matches. The germline V gene has CDR1 SGHNT and CDR2 YYREEE (reference sequence). CDR3 residues: CASSLSRDRAYNEQFF. The CDR3 DNA reads as TGTGCCAGCAGCTTGTCTCGGGACAGGGCGTACAATGAGCAGTTCTTC.

CDR3 residues: CASSPQEQETQYF. Written as DNA, the CDR3 is TGTGCCAGCTCACCACAGGAACAAGAGACCCAGTACTTC. The chain joins TRBV18 to TRBJ2-5, with unresolved D. The CDR3 has 13 amino acids. CDR1 KGHSH and CDR2 LQKENI come from the germline V gene. Trimming stripped 1 base from V and 2 bases from J, with 5 bases between.

This clone has more than one count but fewer than ten. This chain uses TRBV19 with TRBJ2-2; TRBD1 is a possible D gene (5 bases). Germline CDR1 is LNHDA and CDR2 is SQIVND (reference sequence). V lost 10 bases, J lost 0 bases, and 12 bases lay in between. The CDR3 extends over 14 amino acids. The CDR3 spells CATSRGSNTGELFF. DNA of the CDR3: TGTGCCACCTCAAGGGGTTCGAACACCGGGGAGCTGTTTTTT.

A few counts support this clone. One junction end does not reproduce the germline sequence, and a read error may be involved. This chain joins TRBV4-3 and TRBJ1-2, with TRBD1 identical over 7 bases. The CDR3 contains 15 residues. The germline V gene has CDR1 LGHNA and CDR2 YSLEER. The CDR3 nucleotides are TGCGCCAGCAGCAAAGACAGGGTTACTAACTATGGCTACACCTTC. Encoded protein: CASSKDRVTNYGYTF.

V gene TRBV11-2 combines with J gene TRBJ1-3, with D uncertain. Germline-derived CDR1 and CDR2 are SGHAT and FQNNGV. This CDR3 region has 14 residues. V dropped 0 bases and J dropped 8 bases, with 11 bases sitting between them. The CDR3 DNA reads as TGTGCCAGCAGCTTAGATAATGGGATGGACACCATATATTTT. This codes for CASSLDNGMDTIYF.

This clone came up a few times. V usage is TRBV2 and J usage is TRBJ1-5; D remains ambiguous. Trimming took 2 bases from V and 1 from J, leaving 6 bases between them. Germline CDR1 SNHLY, CDR2 FYNNEI. There are 14 residues in the CDR3. CDR3 protein: CASSEILSNQPQHF. The CDR3 coding sequence is TGTGCCAGCAGTGAAATATTGAGCAATCAGCCCCAGCATTTT.

Only a few counts were recorded for this clone. The chain is built from TRBV5-4 and TRBJ2-7; TRBD2 agrees at 13 bases. This CDR3 spans 16 amino acids. J was trimmed by 7 bases and V by 0 bases; bases with no gene match: 7. CDR1 is SGHNT, CDR2 YYREEE, per germline (reference sequence). The CDR3 loop is CASSLAPLAGGREQYF. In nucleotides, the CDR3 is TGTGCCAGCAGCTTGGCCCCACTAGCGGGGGGGCGTGAGCAGTACTTC.

This chain links TRBV7-2 with TRBJ1-5; D is unresolved. V was trimmed by 3 bases and J by 0 bases, leaving 9 bases between them. Germline-derived CDR1 and CDR2 are SGHTA and FQGNSA. This CDR3 region has 15 residues. The chain's CDR3 is CASSFSRGSNQPQHF. The CDR3 DNA reads TGTGCCAGCAGCTTTTCTAGAGGTAGCAATCAGCCCCAGCATTTT.

This clone was observed a handful of times. V gene TRBV7-9 combines with J gene TRBJ1-2, with D uncertain. The CDR3 is 13 amino acids. CDR1 and CDR2 (germline): SEHNR, FQNEAQ (reference sequence). Trimming stripped 10 bases from V and 1 base from J, with 13 bases between. CDR3: CATSAGGNYGYTF. CDR3 DNA: TGTGCCACTTCAGCAGGTGGTAACTATGGCTACACCTTC.

This clone came up a few times. This chain connects TRBV28 to TRBJ1-6, with 7 bases that match TRBD1. Germline V gene data show CDR1 as MDHEN and CDR2 as SYDVKM. The length of the CDR3 is 17 residues. Trimming removed 6 bases from V and 7 bases from J; junction bases left unmatched: 15. The CDR3 region is CASSYTAGQLPNSPLHF. CDR3 sequence (DNA): TGTGCCAGCAGCTATACCGCGGGACAGCTACCCAATTCACCCCTCCACTTT.

The chain links TRBV7-2 to TRBJ2-5, with D tentatively TRBD1 or TRBD2 (6 bases each). Trimming pared 7 bases from V and 4 bases from J, leaving 13 bases between. Germline V gene lookup returns CDR1 SGHTA and CDR2 FQGNSA. The CDR3 is made up of 13 amino acids. The CDR3, as DNA: TGTGCCAGCACCCGGGGGCTAGGAGAGACCCAGTACTTC. Its protein product is CASTRGLGETQYF.

The chain is built from TRBV30 and TRBJ2-5; either TRBD1 or TRBD2 may supply D (5 bases each). Trimming removed 2 bases at V and 11 bases at J, with 18 bases between. This CDR3 has 13 residues. Germline assignment: CDR1 GTSNPN and CDR2 SVGIG (reference sequence). CDR3 loop: CAWSNQPVGEQYF. The CDR3 nucleotides read TGTGCCTGGAGTAACCAACCCGTGGGGGAGCAGTACTTC.

The rearrangement joins TRBV7-2 to TRBJ2-2; the match to TRBD1 covers 8 bases. Germline values: CDR1 SGHTA, CDR2 FQGNSA. Germline trimming cut 1 base from V and 3 bases from J; bases unmatched to any gene: 1. The CDR3 totals 15 residues. The chain's CDR3 is CASSLGTGYTGELFF. The CDR3 bases are TGTGCCAGCAGCTTAGGGACAGGGTACACCGGGGAGCTGTTTTTT. The full variable domain, completed using reference TRBV7-2 and TRBJ2-2, is GAGVSQSPSNKVTEKGKDVELRCDPISGHTALYWYRQSLGQGLEFLIYFQGNSAPDKSGLPSDRFSAERTGGSVSTLTIQRTQQEDSAVYLCASSLGTGYTGELFFGEGSRLTVL.

The chain uses TRBV30 and TRBJ2-7, with a possible D match to TRBD1 (5 bases). The V and J ends lost 0 bases and 0 bases respectively, with 18 bases between them. The germline V gene encodes CDR1 GTSNPN and CDR2 SVGIG (reference sequence). The CDR3 totals 17 residues. CDR3: CAWSVRRTPIVSYEQYF. The CDR3 nucleotides read TGTGCCTGGAGTGTACGAAGGACACCGATAGTCTCCTACGAGCAGTACTTC.

This clone turned up a few times. This chain connects TRBV29-1 to TRBJ2-1; D gene unclear. V was shortened by 0 bases and J by 4 bases, with 7 bases between the two germline ends. The CDR3 has 13 amino acids. Germline values: CDR1 SQVTM, CDR2 ANQGSEA. The DNA for the CDR3 is TGCAGCGTTGAAGAATGGCAGTACAATGAGCAGTTCTTC. Encoded protein: CSVEEWQYNEQFF.

The rearrangement uses TRBV7-8 and TRBJ2-5; D is perhaps TRBD2 (5 bases). V was cut by 3 bases and J by 10 bases, with 15 bases left in between. Germline lookup yields CDR1 SGHVS and CDR2 FQNEAQ. The CDR3 has 13 residues. This CDR3 is CASSLGGFGNQYF. The CDR3 region has the DNA TGTGCCAGCAGCTTGGGTGGGTTCGGGAACCAGTACTTC. The full variable domain, rest sourced from reference TRBV7-8 and TRBJ2-5, is GAGVSQSPRYKVAKRGQDVALRCDPISGHVSLFWYQQALGQGPEFLTYFQNEAQLDKSGLPSDRFFAERPEGSVSTLKIQRTQQEDSAVYLCASSLGGFGNQYFGPGTRLLVL.

This sequence joins TRBV19 and TRBJ1-2; D is unresolved. Germline CDR1 is LNHDA and CDR2 is SQIVND (reference sequence). This CDR3 has 14 residues. V lost 10 bases and J 0 bases, leaving 15 bases between the germline ends. The CDR3 DNA is TGTGCCACTCTTCCTACGGTTACTAACTATGGCTACACCTTC. Its translation: CATLPTVTNYGYTF.

This clone was detected only a few times. This rearrangement joins TRBV9 to TRBJ2-1, with D possibly matching TRBD2 (6 bases). The CDR3 totals 13 residues. The germline V gene has CDR1 SGDLS and CDR2 YYNGEE. Trimming took off 4 bases at V and 4 bases at J, with 9 bases between the two ends. This CDR3 is CASSWGGYNEQFF. Written as DNA, the CDR3 is TGTGCCAGCAGCTGGGGAGGATACAATGAGCAGTTCTTC. The full variable domain, its missing parts supplied by reference TRBV9 and TRBJ2-1, is DSGVTQTPKHLITATGQRVTLRCSPRSGDLSVYWYQQSLDQGLQFLIQYYNGEERAKGNILERFSAQQFPDLHSELNLSSLELGDSALYFCASSWGGYNEQFFGPGTRLTVL.

This clone was detected a few times. The rearrangement uses TRBV19 and TRBJ2-3, with no clear D. V was clipped by 4 bases and J by 1 base, with 12 bases between them. CDR3 length equals 15 residues. In germline, CDR1 is LNHDA, CDR2 SQIVND (reference sequence). CDR3 in DNA: TGTGCCAGTAGTAATAGGATGGGCGGCACAGATACGCAGTATTTT. Protein: CASSNRMGGTDTQYF.

This clone has a handful of counts. As DNA, the CDR3 is TGTGCCAGCAGCTTGACAGCCGTGACGGCAAACACCGGGGAGCTGTTTTTT. This codes for CASSLTAVTANTGELFF. The rearrangement joins TRBV7-2 to TRBJ2-2; D perhaps matches TRBD1 (5 bases). The CDR3 is 17 amino acids. V lost 3 bases to trimming and J lost 2 bases, with 16 bases between them. CDR1 and CDR2 from the germline V gene are SGHTA and FQGNSA.

In this sample, this clone turned up a few times. The rearrangement uses TRBV28 and TRBJ2-1; 14 bases agree with TRBD2. Germline CDR1 is MDHEN and CDR2 is SYDVKM. The CDR3 runs to 16 residues. The V and J ends lost 4 bases and 12 bases, in that order; junction bases with no gene match: 11. The CDR3 DNA reads TGTGCCAGCAGTTCCGGACTAGCGGGGGGTCAAAGCGGGCAGTTCTTC. As protein: CASSSGLAGGQSGQFF.